Presented here are 23 T cell receptor beta chains from one specimen sequenced in a study of blood T cell repertoires in COVID-19 (dated by TCRdb to 2018 to 2021). Libraries were made using the immunoSEQ multiplex PCR assay. TCRdb limited this immuneACCESS table to in-frame rearrangements with V and J called. A share of clones is missing; checked studies link under half to unresolved V genes, and the rest is unexplained. The sample contains tens of thousands of clones, more than 80% of them found a single time. Jointly, the top ten make up roughly 30% of the sample. The sequenced material came from peripheral blood. These receptors were taken from a woman older than 75 with acute or convalescent COVID-19.

The J gene is TRBJ2-3, the V gene TRBV7-2, with 7 nucleotides matching TRBD2. Germline V gene data show CDR1 as SGHTA and CDR2 as FQGNSA. V lost 3 bases and J lost 9; bases outside the gene matches: 3. This CDR3 has 12 amino acids. CDR3 amino acids: CASSFGGRTQYF. CDR3 bases: TGTGCCAGCAGCTTCGGGGGGAGGACGCAGTATTTT.

V and J are TRBV27 and TRBJ2-2, with D perhaps TRBD2 (6 bases). Deletions cut 3 bases from V and 5 bases from J, with 10 bases between. Germline-derived CDR1 and CDR2 are MNHEY and SMNVEV (reference sequence). This CDR3 contains 14 residues. The CDR3 protein is CASSFSRGTGELFF. DNA of the CDR3: TGTGCCAGCAGTTTTTCTCGGGGGACCGGGGAGCTGTTTTTT.

The chain uses TRBV7-2 and TRBJ2-7; TRBD1 matches at 10 bases. This CDR3 spans 15 amino acids. The V and J ends lost 3 bases and 6 bases, in that order; junction bases with no gene match: 8. The germline V gene has CDR1 SGHTA and CDR2 FQGNSA. CDR3 sequence reads: CASSFLGDRGSEQYF. CDR3 DNA sequence: TGTGCCAGCAGCTTCCTAGGGGACAGGGGAAGCGAGCAGTACTTC.

The J gene is TRBJ1-1, the V gene TRBV12-3 or TRBV12-4; 7 nucleotides line up with TRBD1. Germline trimming cut 5 bases from V and 5 bases from J; bases unmatched to any gene: 2. The CDR3 consists of 12 residues. The CDR3 sequence: CASSRTGTEAFF. The CDR3 DNA follows: TGTGCCAGCAGTAGGACAGGTACTGAAGCTTTCTTT.

The V gene is TRBV18, the J gene TRBJ2-1; 8 nucleotides match TRBD1. The CDR3 is 15 amino acids. Per germline, CDR1 KGHSH and CDR2 LQKENI. With V trimmed by 3 bases and J by 5 bases, 6 bases remained unmatched. CDR3 in amino acids: CASSPRQGANNEQFF. The DNA of the CDR3 is TGTGCCAGCTCACCGAGGCAGGGGGCGAACAATGAGCAGTTCTTC.

The CDR3 DNA reads TGTGCCAGCAGTGTCCGACTAGCGGGGTTCGACGAGCAGTACTTC. Protein: CASSVRLAGFDEQYF. The chain has TRBV27 and TRBJ2-7; 11 bases match TRBD2. The trim removed 5 bases at V and 5 bases at J, leaving 8 bases unmatched. The germline V gene encodes CDR1 MNHEY and CDR2 SMNVEV (reference sequence). This CDR3 has 15 residues.

This clone appeared a single time. This chain connects TRBV10-1 to TRBJ2-1; 9 nucleotides match TRBD2. The CDR3 length is 17 residues. Germline-derived CDR1 and CDR2 are WNHNN and SYGVQD (reference sequence). V was pared by 6 bases and J by 7 bases, with 16 bases of the junction left unmatched. The DNA of the CDR3 is TGCGCCAGCAGCCGACACCCGACTAGCGGAGGGGGGAATGAGCAGTTCTTC. Translating gives CASSRHPTSGGGNEQFF.

V gene TRBV2 combines with J gene TRBJ2-1, with 9 positions matching TRBD2. After removal of 5 bases from V and 3 bases from J, the junction contained 2 bases not matched to a gene. Looked up from germline, CDR1 is SNHLY and CDR2 is FYNNEI. This CDR3 has 14 amino acids. CDR3 amino acids: CASSLTSGYNEQFF. For the CDR3, the DNA is TGTGCCAGCAGTCTGACTAGCGGCTACAATGAGCAGTTCTTC.

The CDR3 is CASSEVAGVYNEQFF. DNA for the CDR3: TGTGCCAGCAGTGAAGTAGCAGGGGTGTACAATGAGCAGTTCTTC. The J gene is TRBJ2-1, the V gene TRBV2; the D gene is possibly TRBD1 (6 bases). Deletions cut 1 base from V and 4 bases from J, with 11 bases between. This CDR3 spans 15 amino acids. Germline CDR1 reads SNHLY; CDR2 reads FYNNEI.

In its sample, this clone was seen once. The V gene is TRBV5-1, the J gene TRBJ2-3, with 8 positions matching TRBD2. Per the germline V gene, CDR1 is SGHRS and CDR2 is YFSETQ. The CDR3 has 15 residues. The trim removed 0 bases at V and 7 bases at J, leaving 7 bases unmatched. The CDR3: CASSLELAEPYTQYF. Here the CDR3 DNA reads TGCGCCAGCAGCTTGGAACTAGCGGAACCCTATACGCAGTATTTT. Based on the CDR3 plus reference TRBV5-1 and TRBJ2-3, the full variable domain is KAGVTQTPRYLIKTRGQQVTLSCSPISGHRSVSWYQQTPGQGLQFLFEYFSETQRNKGNFPGRFSGRQFSNSRSEMNVSTLELGDSALYLCASSLELAEPYTQYFGPGTRLTVL.

The chain combines TRBV6-2 or TRBV6-3 with TRBJ2-5; D ambiguous. This CDR3 has 17 residues. Between the trimmed V and J ends, which lost 1 base and 5 bases, there was a span of 20 bases. Germline loops: CDR1 MNHEY, CDR2 SVGEGT. For the CDR3, the DNA is TGTGCCAGCAGTTACTACCTTGGAGACGGAGATCGGGAGACCCAGTACTTC. Encoded protein: CASSYYLGDGDRETQYF.

The gene calls are TRBV4-1 and TRBJ1-6; D is unclear. CDR3 length equals 15 residues. Trimming removed 1 base at V and 6 bases at J, with 10 bases between. The germline CDR1 and CDR2 sequences are MGHRA and YSYEKL. CDR3 in amino acids: CASSQARGGNSPLHF. In DNA form, the CDR3 reads TGCGCCAGCAGCCAAGCACGGGGAGGTAATTCACCCCTCCACTTT.

The V and J genes are TRBV19 and TRBJ2-5, with a weak D call TRBD1 (8 bases). CDR3 length: 16 amino acids. V was trimmed by 3 bases and J by 2 bases, leaving 16 bases between them. Per germline, CDR1 LNHDA and CDR2 SQIVND (reference sequence). The CDR3 spells CASSIGGDRLQETQYF. DNA of the CDR3: TGTGCCAGTAGTATTGGGGGGGACAGGCTTCAAGAGACCCAGTACTTC.

In DNA form, the CDR3 reads TGTGCCACCGGTAGCGGGACGAACACCGGGGAGCTGTTTTTT. Translating it yields CATGSGTNTGELFF. The rearrangement uses TRBV7-3 and TRBJ2-2; 8 bases map to TRBD2. The germline gives CDR1 SGHTA, CDR2 FQGTGA. The CDR3 contains 14 residues. The ends lost 10 bases at V and 0 bases at J; junction bases unmatched: 4. Complete variable domain (other parts from reference TRBV7-3 and TRBJ2-2): GAGVSQTPSNKVTEKGKYVELRCDPISGHTALYWYRQSLGQGPEFLIYFQGTGAADDSGLPNDRFFAVRPEGSVSTLKIQRTERGDSAVYLCATGSGTNTGELFFGEGSRLTVL.

The rearrangement links TRBV28 to TRBJ1-1; TRBD1 might be the D (5 bases). The germline V and J ends were trimmed by 7 bases and 3 bases, with 15 bases remaining between them. The germline V gene has CDR1 MDHEN and CDR2 SYDVKM. The length of the CDR3 is 14 residues. The CDR3, as DNA: TGTGCCAGCATACTCAGGGCTTGGGACACTGAAGCTTTCTTT. This codes for CASILRAWDTEAFF. Full variable domain (missing parts from reference TRBV28 and TRBJ1-1): DVKVTQSSRYLVKRTGEKVFLECVQDMDHENMFWYRQDPGLGLRLIYFSYDVKMKEKGDIPEGYSVSREKKERFSLILESASTNQTSMYLCASILRAWDTEAFFGQGTRLTVV.

The chain links TRBV7-9 to TRBJ1-3; 9 bases agree with TRBD1. With 5 bases clipped from V and 0 bases from J, the junction kept 8 bases outside the gene matches. The CDR3 is 17 amino acids. Germline lookup yields CDR1 SEHNR and CDR2 FQNEAQ (reference sequence). CDR3 DNA sequence: TGTGCCAGCAGCATGTGGACAGGGGCGAACTCTGGAAACACCATATATTTT. Protein sequence: CASSMWTGANSGNTIYF.

This CDR3 reads CASSPWVQGVGEQFF. CDR3 sequence (DNA): TGTGCCAGCAGCCCCTGGGTACAGGGGGTTGGTGAGCAGTTCTTC. The chain joins TRBV14 to TRBJ2-1; 8 bases match TRBD1. The germline CDR1 and CDR2 sequences are SGHDN and FVKESK. This CDR3 spans 15 amino acids. V shed 4 bases and J 9 bases; nucleotides not matched to a gene: 11.

The genes are TRBV7-8 and TRBJ2-5; no clear D. V was cut by 2 bases and J by 5 bases, with 6 bases left in between. Germline V lookup: CDR1 SGHVS, CDR2 FQNEAQ. This CDR3 is built from 12 residues. The CDR3 here is CASSLSRETQYF. The DNA of the CDR3 is TGTGCCAGCAGCTTATCCCGGGAGACCCAGTACTTC.

The CDR3 spells CASSLGLAGYEQYF. The CDR3 region has the DNA TGTGCCAGCAGCTTAGGGCTAGCAGGCTACGAGCAGTACTTC. The V and J genes are TRBV11-2 and TRBJ2-7, with D possibly TRBD2 on 5 matching bases. This CDR3 spans 14 amino acids. Germline CDR1 and CDR2: SGHAT and FQNNGV. V lost 1 base and J lost 3, with 10 bases in between. The full variable domain, its missing parts supplied by reference TRBV11-2 and TRBJ2-7, is EAGVAQSPRYKIIEKRQSVAFWCNPISGHATLYWYQQILGQGPKLLIQFQNNGVVDDSQLPKDRFSAERLKGVDSTLKIQPAKLEDSAVYLCASSLGLAGYEQYFGPGTRLTVT.

V usage is TRBV10-1 and J usage is TRBJ2-1; 8 bases line up with TRBD1. The CDR3 runs to 13 residues. The junction had 7 bases not matched to a gene; V was cut back by 5 bases and J by 10 bases. CDR1 is WNHNN, CDR2 SYGVQD, per germline (reference sequence). For the CDR3, the DNA is TGCGCCAGCAGTTCGAACCGGGACAGGGAGCAGTTCTTC. Its translation is CASSSNRDREQFF.

The chain employs TRBV7-2 and TRBJ2-1; D gene unclear. The CDR3 is made up of 17 amino acids. Germline CDR1 is SGHTA and CDR2 is FQGNSA. V lost 0 bases and J 0 bases, leaving 12 bases between the germline ends. The CDR3 sequence: CASSLALSGSSYNEQFF. The CDR3 nucleotides are TGTGCCAGCAGCTTAGCCCTCTCGGGTAGCTCCTACAATGAGCAGTTCTTC.

The chain has TRBV3-1 (or the pseudogene TRBV3-2) and TRBJ2-7, with 12 positions matching TRBD2. In germline, CDR1 is LGHDT, CDR2 YNNKEL (reference sequence). CDR3 length equals 16 residues. Losses at the gene ends were 4 bases for V and 5 bases for J; bases not matched to a gene: 9. CDR3 protein: CASSRRTSGVEDEQYF. DNA of the CDR3: TGTGCCAGCAGCCGACGGACTAGCGGGGTTGAGGACGAGCAGTACTTC.

The rearrangement links TRBV27 to TRBJ2-7; unclear D gene. CDR1 is MNHEY and CDR2 is SMNVEV in the germline V gene (reference sequence). V lost 6 bases, J lost 3 bases, and 12 bases lay in between. This CDR3 is 13 amino acids long. The CDR3 DNA follows: TGTGCCAGCAGCCTAGTAAGGAACTACGAGCAGTACTTC. Its protein product is CASSLVRNYEQYF.